Listed below are T cell receptor beta chains from one sample, sequenced in a study of T cell changes during pregnancy in multiple sclerosis. The assay was immunoSEQ multiplex PCR, and TCRdb's table has in-frame clones only and misses some. The top ten hold 0.55% to 0.85% of the sample, which has approximately 41,000 clones, roughly 92% seen once. Source: CD4+ T cells from peripheral blood mononuclear cells, taken in the first trimester of pregnancy. The source is a female donor with multiple sclerosis, enrolled in a pregnancy study. Both conserved end residues are part of each CDR3. D genes are given only for firm matches. Only some rows state a clone size, as once, few, many or a class for expanded clones.

TRBV7-2,.,.,TRBJ2-3,CASRSSTDTQYF,TGTGCCAGCAGATCAAGCACAGATACGCAGTATTTT
TRBV6-4,TRBD2,.,TRBJ2-7,CASSVIRLAHYEQYF,TGTGCCAGCAGTGTAATCCGACTAGCCCACTACGAGCAGTACTTC
TRBV10-2,TRBD2,.,TRBJ2-3,CASLTSGSTDTQYF,TGCGCCAGCTTGACTAGCGGGAGCACAGATACGCAGTATTTT
TRBV2,.,.,TRBJ2-7,CASRRSGEQYF,TGTGCCAGCAGGAGGAGCGGCGAGCAGTACTTC
TRBV30,TRBD1,.,TRBJ1-5,CAWRGTGGGMNNQPQHF,TGTGCCTGGAGGGGGACAGGGGGAGGCATGAACAATCAGCCCCAGCATTTT
TRBV5-8,TRBD2,.,TRBJ2-6,CASSSRTSGSGANVLTF,TGTGCCAGCAGCTCACGGACTAGCGGCTCTGGGGCCAACGTCCTGACTTTC
TRBV15,TRBD2,.,TRBJ2-7,CATSRIAGGTSYEQYF,TGTGCCACCAGCAGGATAGCGGGAGGTACGTCCTACGAGCAGTACTTC
TRBV19,.,.,TRBJ2-6,CASSIRELVPGANVLTF,TGTGCCAGTAGTATAAGGGAGCTGGTTCCTGGGGCCAACGTCCTGACTTTC
TRBV18,.,.,TRBJ2-3,CATLGGTDTQYF,TGTGCCACCTTAGGGGGCACAGATACGCAGTATTTT
TRBV7-8,.,once,TRBJ1-1,CASSLDQGMNTEAFF,TGTGCCAGCAGCTTAGATCAGGGGATGAACACTGAAGCTTTCTTT
TRBV7-6,TRBD2,once,TRBJ2-1,CASGRKSGAYNEQFF,TGTGCCAGCGGGCGGAAAAGCGGGGCATACAATGAGCAGTTCTTC
TRBV2,TRBD2,.,TRBJ2-7,CASSEAGLAAIF,TGTGCCAGCAGTGAAGCCGGACTAGCGGCAATCTTC
TRBV18,TRBD1,.,TRBJ1-3,CASSPTGALSGNTIYF,TGTGCCAGCTCACCCACAGGGGCCCTCTCTGGAAACACCATATATTTT
TRBV27,TRBD1,.,TRBJ2-7,CASHTVRGTGINEQYF,TGTGCCAGCCATACGGTCAGAGGGACAGGGATTAACGAGCAGTACTTC
TRBV5-1,TRBD2,few,TRBJ2-2,CASRPTPGGTGELFF,TGCGCCAGCAGACCCACGCCGGGGGGCACCGGGGAGCTGTTTTTT
TRBV7-9,TRBD2,.,TRBJ2-5,CASSFPAGVRETQYF,TGTGCCAGCAGCTTCCCCGCGGGAGTTCGCGAGACCCAGTACTTC
TRBV11-1,.,.,TRBJ2-7,CASSLIRAHEQYF,TGTGCCAGCAGCTTAATCAGGGCCCACGAGCAGTACTTC
TRBV5-3,.,.,TRBJ2-1,CARIGGSPVYNEQFF,TGTGCCAGAATTGGGGGGAGTCCGGTCTACAATGAGCAGTTCTTC
TRBV19,.,once,TRBJ2-4,CASSIVRVGIQYF,TGTGCCAGTAGTATAGTTCGGGTTGGCATTCAGTACTTC
TRBV5-1,TRBD1,once,TRBJ2-7,CASSFSRDRPYEQYF,TGCGCCAGCAGCTTCTCGAGGGACAGGCCCTACGAGCAGTACTTC
TRBV25-1,.,.,TRBJ2-5,CASSVSSYQETQYF,TGTGCCAGCAGTGTTTCGTCGTACCAAGAGACCCAGTACTTC
TRBV30,.,.,TRBJ1-2,CACDAGANYGYTF,TGTGCCTGTGATGCCGGGGCTAACTATGGCTACACCTTC
TRBV6-1,.,.,TRBJ2-7,CASRGRGAGDYEQYF,TGTGCCAGCAGAGGAAGGGGGGCGGGGGACTACGAGCAGTACTTC
TRBV19,.,.,TRBJ2-1,CASSAHRGDYGYNEQFF,TGTGCCAGTAGTGCCCATAGGGGGGACTATGGCTACAATGAGCAGTTCTTC
TRBV5-1,TRBD2,.,TRBJ2-3,CASSLASGTGTDTQYF,TGCGCCAGCAGCTTGGCCAGCGGGACCGGCACAGATACGCAGTATTTT
TRBV2,TRBD1,.,TRBJ2-4,CASSEVRDRVSRDKNIQYF,TGTGCCAGCAGTGAAGTCAGGGACAGAGTCTCCCGAGACAAAAACATTCAGTACTTC